Sequencing of this TCR beta chain was carried out in a study of T cell changes during pregnancy in multiple sclerosis. This CDR3 is 12 amino acids long. The V gene's germline CDR1 is SEHNR and CDR2 FQNEAQ (reference sequence). The junction had 1 base not matched to a gene; V was cut back by 5 bases and J by 4 bases. This table comes from immunoSEQ multiplex PCR, and its TCRdb copy is limited to in-frame clones, with some not included. The sample has tens of thousands of clones, more than 85% seen once. The material sequenced was CD8+ T cells from peripheral blood mononuclear cells, taken in the second trimester of pregnancy. The sequence was obtained from a female donor with multiple sclerosis, enrolled in a pregnancy study. The gene calls are TRBV7-9 and TRBJ1-1; 7 bases map to TRBD1. The CDR3 DNA reads as TGTGCCAGCAGCCAGGGGGGCACTGAAGCTTTCTTT. Its translation is CASSQGGTEAFF.